This T cell receptor (beta chain) was recovered during a study of tumor and adjacent non-tumor tissue in lung cancer (dated by TCRdb to 2017 to 2018). Notes on the research overall: Of the cohort, over 9 patients had adenocarcinoma, 2 had squamous cell carcinoma and 1 had small cell lung cancer. Sequencing generated a total of 125,075,908 productive TCRbeta reads, averaging approximately 3.8 million reads per sample. The study compared bulk TCRbeta repertoires from lung tumor tissue and matched distant non-tumor lung tissue of roughly 15 lung cancer patients. For each patient, one tumor sample and one normal lung sample were taken, giving thirty paired specimens that underwent TCRbeta CDR3 sequencing. Ages among the roughly 15 patients ranged from roughly 31 to 80 years, there were roughly ten men and 5 women, and disease was at TNM stage I to III.

Preparation of the library involved multiplex PCR. The sequencer was an Illumina HiSeq 2500. TCRbeta libraries were constructed through three rounds of nested PCR with primers (Table S4) according to protocols adapted from ARM-PCR. Before sequencing, PCR products of 200-500 bp were excised from the gel and purified with the QIAquick gel extraction kit. Per the original workflow: Trimmomatic was used to clean the reads, FLASH merged the cleaned reads into complete CDR3 sequences, and MiTCR assigned the sequences to V(D)J germline segments. Clonal diversity was calculated as the inverse Simpson's index using VDJtools. In-frame sequences lacking a premature stop codon were counted as productive reads. TCRdb took the public reads, trimmed them with fastp at Q25, ran MiXCR for clone calling and kept in-frame beta chains. One record per CDR3 amino acid sequence lists the most common genes and DNA. The V and J calls shown here were made by TCRdb, not taken from the authors' results. The sample profile shows some 70,000 distinct CDR3 sequences; under 70% of them were found once. Roughly 26% of the sample belongs to the ten largest clones.

The CDR3 contains 14 residues, cysteine and phenylalanine counted. Just the 42-base CDR3 DNA is kept, in frame starting at base 1. Per the germline V gene, MDHEN is the CDR1 and SYDVKM is the CDR2. RNA was isolated from bulk unsorted tissue, and RNA quality was assessed with a NanoDrop ND-1000 and an Agilent 2100. For the normal lung samples, distant non-tumor tissue was collected more than 3 cm away from the tumor edge. Newly diagnosed lung cancer patients without prior chemotherapy who had been admitted for thoracic surgery in China between August and November 2014 were enrolled as donors. Patients who had received previous radiotherapy or chemotherapy, or who had another concurrent cancer, were excluded from the study. Surgical tissue pieces of roughly 1-2.3 cm3 were preserved in RNAlater solution and stored at -80 °C until use. Of note for this clonotype: The antigen it binds to is not known. One end of the junction fails to match germline, which may point to a read error.

Summary of the overall study and its limitations: Because peripheral blood was not sequenced, blood TCRbeta repertoires in the lung cancer patients of the study were not examined. TCR diversity was significantly higher in younger patients, and greater tumor TCR diversity was associated with shorter overall survival and shorter disease-free survival. The methods do not name the sequencing platform or mention unique molecular identifiers. Only approximately 14 patients were included in the cohort, and the need for larger samples and more detailed clinical data was noted by the authors. The top 100 clones made up a significantly larger cumulative share of the repertoire in normal lung than in tumor tissue. Tumor tissue showed significantly greater TCR diversity (inverse Simpson) than normal lung tissue (approximately 430 vs 150, P = 0.0075, Mann-Whitney U test).

The sequence joins TRBV28 to TRBJ2-7; TRBD1 lines up with 7 middle nucleotides. Sequenced input: distant non-tumor lung tissue. The receptor was isolated from a woman aged 45-65 years with non-small cell lung cancer. The CDR3 protein: CANSLVGGSDEQYF. The nucleotide sequence reads as follows: TGTGCCAACAGTTTAGTAGGGGGCTCGGACGAGCAGTACTTC. Reference TRBV28 and TRBJ2-7 proteins supply the regions before and after the CDR3; the full variable domain is: DVKVTQSSRYLVKRTGEKVFLECVQDMDHENMFWYRQDPGLGLRLIYFSYDVKMKEKGDIPEGYSVSREKKERFSLILESASTNQTSMYLCANSLVGGSDEQYFGPGTRLTVT.